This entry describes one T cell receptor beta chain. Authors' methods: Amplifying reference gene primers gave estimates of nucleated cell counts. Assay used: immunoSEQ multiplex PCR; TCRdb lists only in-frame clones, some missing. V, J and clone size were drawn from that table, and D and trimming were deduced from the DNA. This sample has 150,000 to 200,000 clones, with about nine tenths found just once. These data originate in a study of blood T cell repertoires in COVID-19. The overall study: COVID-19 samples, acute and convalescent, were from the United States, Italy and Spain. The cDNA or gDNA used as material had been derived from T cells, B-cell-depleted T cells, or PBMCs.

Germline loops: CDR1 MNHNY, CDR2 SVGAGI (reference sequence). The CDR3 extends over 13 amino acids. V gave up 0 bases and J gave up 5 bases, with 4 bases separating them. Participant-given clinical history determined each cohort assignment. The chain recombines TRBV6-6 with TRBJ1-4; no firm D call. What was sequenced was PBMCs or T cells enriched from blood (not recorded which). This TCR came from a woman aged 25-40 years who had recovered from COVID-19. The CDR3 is CASSYSENEKLFF. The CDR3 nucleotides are TGTGCCAGCAGTTACTCGGAGAATGAAAAACTGTTTTTT.